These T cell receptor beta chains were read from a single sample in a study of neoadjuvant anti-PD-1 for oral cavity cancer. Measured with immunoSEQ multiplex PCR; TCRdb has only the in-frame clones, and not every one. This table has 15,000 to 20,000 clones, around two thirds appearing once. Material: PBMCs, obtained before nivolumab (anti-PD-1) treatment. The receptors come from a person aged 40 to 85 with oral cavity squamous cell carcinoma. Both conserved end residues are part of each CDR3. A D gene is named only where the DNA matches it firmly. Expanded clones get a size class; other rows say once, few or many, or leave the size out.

TGTGCCAGCAGCTTCTCGGGAGGGGAGCTGTTTTTT,CASSFSGGELFF,TRBJ2-2,TRBV11-3,.,12,.
TGCAGCGTTGACTCCCCGGGGGCCAACGTCCTGACTTTC,CSVDSPGANVLTF,TRBJ2-6,TRBV29-1,.,13,.
TGCGCCAGCAGCCAAAACGGACTAGCGGGGGGTGAGCAGTTCTTC,CASSQNGLAGGEQFF,TRBJ2-1,TRBV4-1,TRBD2,15,.
TGTGCCAGCAGTGTAAACCCTAGCGGGGAGGTGGTCATTCAGTACTTC,CASSVNPSGEVVIQYF,TRBJ2-4,TRBV25-1,TRBD2,16,few
TGTGCCAGCAGCCTGGACAGCAATCAGCCCCAGCATTTT,CASSLDSNQPQHF,TRBJ1-5,TRBV6-1,.,13,.
TGTGCCCAAGGACGGGGCCTAGACTACGAGCAGTACTTC,CAQGRGLDYEQYF,TRBJ2-7,TRBV30,.,13,once
TGTGCCAGCAGTTACTCGGGGAGCTTCTCCTACGAGCAGTACTTC,CASSYSGSFSYEQYF,TRBJ2-7,TRBV6-6,.,15,.
TGTGCCAGCAGTTTAATCCAGGGGAATCAGCCCCAGCATTTT,CASSLIQGNQPQHF,TRBJ1-5,TRBV6-5,.,14,few
TGCGCCAGCAGTGCCGGACAGGGGGGAAACAGCAATCAGCCCCAGCATTTT,CASSAGQGGNSNQPQHF,TRBJ1-5,TRBV10-2,TRBD1,17,few
TGTGCCATCAGCCAACATAGCAATCAGCCCCAGCATTTT,CAISQHSNQPQHF,TRBJ1-5,TRBV10-3,.,13,.
TGTGCCAGCTCACCCATGAACACTGAAGCTTTCTTT,CASSPMNTEAFF,TRBJ1-1,TRBV18,.,12,.
TGCGCCAGCAGCTTAGAAGGGTCCCACAATGAGCAGTTCTTC,CASSLEGSHNEQFF,TRBJ2-1,TRBV5-1,.,14,.
TGTGCTAGCAGCTGGGGGAGCGGGGAGCTGTTTTTT,CASSWGSGELFF,TRBJ2-2,TRBV7-7,.,12,.
TGTGCCAGCAGCTTGGCCAAGTCGGCCAGAAGTGAAGCTTTCTTT,CASSLAKSARSEAFF,TRBJ1-1,TRBV5-6,.,15,.
TGTGCCAGCAGCGGGGGACTAGCGATTCAAGAGACCCAGTACTTC,CASSGGLAIQETQYF,TRBJ2-5,TRBV5-6,TRBD2,15,.
TGTGCCAGCAGCTCCCTATCCATGGAGACCCAGTACTTC,CASSSLSMETQYF,TRBJ2-5,TRBV7-6,.,13,.
TGTGCCAGTAGTATAGTTGGGACTAGCGGGAGGTTTACAGGCAATGAGCAGTTCTTC,CASSIVGTSGRFTGNEQFF,TRBJ2-1,TRBV19,TRBD2,19,.
TGCAGCGTTGGGAGTGACTGGAACACTGAAGCTTTCTTT,CSVGSDWNTEAFF,TRBJ1-1,TRBV29-1,.,13,once
TGTGCCAGCAGGCCCTACCCTGAGAACACTGAAGCTTTCTTT,CASRPYPENTEAFF,TRBJ1-1,TRBV6-5,.,14,.
TGTGCCATCAGTGAGGGGGCGAGCCTCCGCGAGCAGTACTTC,CAISEGASLREQYF,TRBJ2-7,TRBV10-3,.,14,.
TGTGCTAGTGGCCCCGGGGGGGCCAATCAGCCCCAGCATTTT,CASGPGGANQPQHF,TRBJ1-5,TRBV12-5,.,14,few
TGTGCTAGCAGCCCGGATTTTAACTATGGCTACACCTTC,CASSPDFNYGYTF,TRBJ1-2,TRBV6-1,.,13,.
TGTGCCAGTAGTAGGACAGGGTCTAGCACAGATACGCAGTATTTT,CASSRTGSSTDTQYF,TRBJ2-3,TRBV19,TRBD1,15,.
TGTGCCAGCAGTTTAGTTCCGGGACTTAACACTGAAGCTTTCTTT,CASSLVPGLNTEAFF,TRBJ1-1,TRBV27,.,15,.
TGTGCCAGCAGTGGACCCGTGACTAGCGGGAGAATCGGGGAGCTGTTTTTT,CASSGPVTSGRIGELFF,TRBJ2-2,TRBV6-1,TRBD2,17,.
TGTGCCAGCAGCCCGGTGGGGGACCTAAGCACAGATACGCAGTATTTT,CASSPVGDLSTDTQYF,TRBJ2-3,TRBV5-5,.,16,.
TGTGCCAGCAGTTTCCTGACAGGGGCAACGGACGAGCAGTACTTC,CASSFLTGATDEQYF,TRBJ2-7,TRBV28,TRBD1,15,.
TGTGCCATCAGCAAGACACGGAATGAAAAACTGTTTTTT,CAISKTRNEKLFF,TRBJ1-4,TRBV10-3,.,13,.
TGTGCCAGCAGCTTTGGATCGGGACTAGCGAACACCGGGGAGCTGTTTTTT,CASSFGSGLANTGELFF,TRBJ2-2,TRBV5-4,TRBD2,17,.
TGTGCCAGCAGCCCAGGGAACTATGGCTACACCTTC,CASSPGNYGYTF,TRBJ1-2,TRBV6-5,.,12,.
TGTGCCAGCAGCTTAGGGTCTAACACTGAAGCTTTCTTT,CASSLGSNTEAFF,TRBJ1-1,TRBV7-3,.,13,few
TGTGCCAGCAGCCGCAGCACCGGGGAGCTGTTTTTT,CASSRSTGELFF,TRBJ2-2,TRBV6-5,.,12,.
TGTGCCAGCAGTTCTAAGATTGGGGGCGTAGCTTTCTTT,CASSSKIGGVAFF,TRBJ1-1,TRBV6-5,.,13,.
TGTGCCAGCAGTGGACCCAACACCGGGGAGCTGTTTTTT,CASSGPNTGELFF,TRBJ2-2,TRBV25-1,.,13,.
TGTGCCAGCAGCTTACTTGGGGGTGCCTTTTCCTACGAGCAGTACTTC,CASSLLGGAFSYEQYF,TRBJ2-7,TRBV11-2,.,16,.
TGTGCCAGCAGGGCGACAGGGAACACTGAAGCTTTCTTT,CASRATGNTEAFF,TRBJ1-1,TRBV6-5,.,13,.
TGTGCCAGCGGACAGGGGCAAAATCAGCCCCAGCATTTT,CASGQGQNQPQHF,TRBJ1-5,TRBV28,TRBD1,13,.